This passage covers 3 T cell receptor beta chains from one sample sequenced in a study of early T cells in non-severe SARS-CoV-2 infection. Via MiXCR, TCRdb re-called the 5' RACE reads, giving one row per CDR3 protein. The sample records about 94,000 distinct CDR3 sequences, roughly 13% being singletons. The sample taken for sequencing was whole blood. These receptors all stem from an adult who was a healthcare worker with PCR-confirmed SARS-CoV-2 infection or an uninfected control (not recorded which).

The chain is built from TRBV11-2 and TRBJ2-5; possibly TRBD2 for D (5 bases). The CDR3 totals 15 residues. V was cut by 5 bases and J by 2 bases, with 15 bases left in between. In germline, CDR1 is SGHAT, CDR2 FQNNGV. The CDR3, as DNA: TGTGCCAGCAGCCACCCCGCGGGCCCGCAAGAGACCCAGTACTTC. Its translation is CASSHPAGPQETQYF.

This clonotype was counted many times. The chain carries TRBV4-3 and TRBJ2-3; tentative D call: TRBD1 (6 bases). Germline-derived CDR1 and CDR2 are LGHNA and YSLEER. The CDR3 is made up of 18 amino acids. The V end was cut by 3 bases, the J end by 2 bases, with 21 bases between. The CDR3 nucleotides are TGCGCCAGCAGCCAGGAAACAGGGTCCTCGCCTACCACAGATACGCAGTATTTT. Translated, it gives CASSQETGSSPTTDTQYF.

The chain is built from TRBV10-2 and TRBJ1-5; D gene ambiguous. Germline values: CDR1 WSHSY, CDR2 SAAADI. The V and J ends lost 6 bases and 0 bases respectively, with 9 bases between them. The CDR3 totals 14 residues. CDR3 sequence: CASRPGNSNQPQHF. The CDR3 coding sequence is TGCGCCAGCAGACCCGGGAATAGCAATCAGCCCCAGCATTTT.